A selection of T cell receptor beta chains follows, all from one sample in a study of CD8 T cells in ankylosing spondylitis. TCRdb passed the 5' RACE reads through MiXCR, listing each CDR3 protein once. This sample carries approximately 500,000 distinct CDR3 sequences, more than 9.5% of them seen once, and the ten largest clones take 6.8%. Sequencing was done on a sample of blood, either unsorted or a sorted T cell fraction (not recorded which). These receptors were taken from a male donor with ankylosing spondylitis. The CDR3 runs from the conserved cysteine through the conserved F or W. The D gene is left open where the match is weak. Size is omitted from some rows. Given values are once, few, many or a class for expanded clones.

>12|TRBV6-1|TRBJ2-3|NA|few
CASSDFVDTQYF
TGTGCCAGCAGTGATTTTGTGGATACGCAGTATTTT
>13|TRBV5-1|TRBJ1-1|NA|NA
CASSLEGAREAFF
TGCGCCAGCAGCTTGGAAGGGGCCAGAGAAGCTTTCTTT
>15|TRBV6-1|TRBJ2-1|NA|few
CASSRSGFSYNEQFF
TGTGCCAGCAGTCGTAGCGGATTCTCCTACAATGAGCAGTTCTTC
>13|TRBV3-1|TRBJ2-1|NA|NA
CASSQTKYNEQFF
TGTGCCAGCAGCCAAACCAAATACAATGAGCAGTTCTTC
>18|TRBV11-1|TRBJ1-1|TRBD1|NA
CASSEPGQGTWMNTEAFF
TGTGCCAGCAGCGAACCGGGACAGGGTACATGGATGAACACTGAAGCTTTCTTT
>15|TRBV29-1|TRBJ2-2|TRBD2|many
CSVEDPSGSGGELFF
TGCAGCGTTGAAGATCCTAGCGGGAGTGGCGGGGAGCTGTTTTTT
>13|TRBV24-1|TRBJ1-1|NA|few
CATRARSNTEAFF
TGTGCCACCAGAGCGAGGTCGAACACTGAAGCTTTCTTT
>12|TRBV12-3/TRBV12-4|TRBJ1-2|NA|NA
CASSEGTYGYTF
TGTGCCAGCAGTGAGGGGACTTATGGCTACACCTTC
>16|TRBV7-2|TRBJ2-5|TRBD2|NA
CASSSRTSGRQETQYF
TGTGCCAGCAGCTCGAGGACTAGCGGGAGGCAAGAGACCCAGTACTTC
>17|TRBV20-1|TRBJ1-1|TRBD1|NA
CSARSGQGQATNTEAFF
TGCAGTGCTAGATCCGGGCAGGGACAGGCTACGAACACTGAAGCTTTCTTT
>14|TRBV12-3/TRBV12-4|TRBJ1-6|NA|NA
CASSFRDTGGPLHF
TGTGCCAGCAGTTTTCGGGACACCGGGGGACCCCTCCACTTT